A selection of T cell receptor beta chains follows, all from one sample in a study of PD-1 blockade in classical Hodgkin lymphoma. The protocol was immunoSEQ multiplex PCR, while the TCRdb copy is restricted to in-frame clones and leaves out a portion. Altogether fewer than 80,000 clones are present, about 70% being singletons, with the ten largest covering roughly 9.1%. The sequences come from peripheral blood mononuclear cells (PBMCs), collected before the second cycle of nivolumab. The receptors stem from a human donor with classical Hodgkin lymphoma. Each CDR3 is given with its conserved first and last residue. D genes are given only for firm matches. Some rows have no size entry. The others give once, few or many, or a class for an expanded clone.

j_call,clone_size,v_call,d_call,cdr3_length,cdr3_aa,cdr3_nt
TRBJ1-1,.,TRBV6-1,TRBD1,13,CASSLTGGTEAFF,TGTGCCAGCAGTCTCACAGGGGGAACTGAAGCTTTCTTT
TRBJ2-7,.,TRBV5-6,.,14,CASSSPGLTYEQYF,TGTGCCAGCAGCTCTCCGGGACTCACCTACGAGCAGTACTTC
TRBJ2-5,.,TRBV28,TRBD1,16,CASNIARTGTQETQYF,TGTGCCAGCAATATAGCCCGGACAGGTACTCAGGAGACCCAGTACTTC
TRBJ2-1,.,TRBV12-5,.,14,CASGPPDLYNEQFF,TGTGCTAGTGGACCACCGGACCTTTACAATGAGCAGTTCTTC
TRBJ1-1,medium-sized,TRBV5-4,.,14,CASSLEGGDTEAFF,TGTGCCAGCAGCTTGGAGGGAGGCGACACTGAAGCTTTCTTT
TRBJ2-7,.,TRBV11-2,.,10,CASSTYEQYF,TGTGCCAGCTCGACGTACGAGCAGTACTTC
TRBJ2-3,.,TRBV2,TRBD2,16,CAGSPGTTDSTDTQYF,TGTGCCGGCAGTCCCGGGACTACCGACTCCACAGATACGCAGTATTTT
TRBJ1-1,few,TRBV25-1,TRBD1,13,CASSPGQGFFAFF,TGTGCCAGCAGCCCGGGACAGGGCTTTTTCGCTTTCTTT
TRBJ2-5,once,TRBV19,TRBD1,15,CASSATGTAQETQYF,TGTGCCAGTAGTGCCACCGGGACAGCACAAGAGACCCAGTACTTC
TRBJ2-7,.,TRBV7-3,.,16,CASSFGLRQPKHEQYF,TGTGCCAGCAGCTTCGGTCTACGACAGCCTAAGCACGAGCAGTACTTC
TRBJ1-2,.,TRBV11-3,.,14,CASSLDLSGDGYTF,TGTGCCAGCAGCTTAGATCTCTCGGGTGATGGCTACACCTTC
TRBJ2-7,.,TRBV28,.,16,CASSLTGSGRSYEQYF,TGTGCCAGCAGTTTAACAGGATCGGGTCGCTCCTACGAGCAGTACTTC
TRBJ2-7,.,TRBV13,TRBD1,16,CASSGGTGDDSYEQYF,TGTGCCAGCAGCGGAGGGACAGGGGACGACTCCTACGAGCAGTACTTC
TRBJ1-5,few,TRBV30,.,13,CAWSAQGDQPQHF,TGTGCCTGGAGTGCACAGGGCGATCAGCCCCAGCATTTT
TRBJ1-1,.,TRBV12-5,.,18,CASGLRRTRDGMNTEAFF,TGTGCTAGTGGTTTGAGGCGTACCCGGGACGGAATGAACACTGAAGCTTTCTTT
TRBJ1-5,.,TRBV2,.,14,CASSATSLPQPQHF,TGTGCCAGCAGTGCAACCTCCCTTCCTCAGCCCCAGCATTTT